This TCR beta chain was profiled in a study of read filtering for tumor transcriptome and immune sequencing. In its sample, this clonotype was seen many times. This CDR3 is 11 amino acids long. CDR1 and CDR2 (germline): SGHDN, FVKESK. With 0 bases removed from V and 7 bases from J, the gap between germline ends came to 0 bases. Molecular barcoded adaptors covering alpha/delta and beta/gamma chains were used on roughly 400 ng RNA. TCRdb re-derived calls from the reads in MiXCR, one entry per CDR3 protein. This sample yields around 58,000 distinct CDR3 sequences, of which approximately 15% are seen a single time; over 40% belongs to the top ten.

The sequenced material came from a population of CD138-negative cells sorted from bone marrow. This chain joins TRBV14 and TRBJ1-4; no firm D call. This TCR was sampled from a donor over 35 with multiple myeloma. DNA of the CDR3: TGTGCCAGCAGCCAAGATGAAAAACTGTTTTTT. Translating gives CASSQDEKLFF. Looking up the rest from reference TRBV14 and TRBJ1-4 gives the full variable domain: EAGVTQFPSHSVIEKGQTVTLRCDPISGHDNLYWYRRVMGKEIKFLLHFVKESKQDESGMPNNRFLAERTGGTYSTLKVQPAELEDSGVYFCASSQDEKLFFGSGTQLSVL.